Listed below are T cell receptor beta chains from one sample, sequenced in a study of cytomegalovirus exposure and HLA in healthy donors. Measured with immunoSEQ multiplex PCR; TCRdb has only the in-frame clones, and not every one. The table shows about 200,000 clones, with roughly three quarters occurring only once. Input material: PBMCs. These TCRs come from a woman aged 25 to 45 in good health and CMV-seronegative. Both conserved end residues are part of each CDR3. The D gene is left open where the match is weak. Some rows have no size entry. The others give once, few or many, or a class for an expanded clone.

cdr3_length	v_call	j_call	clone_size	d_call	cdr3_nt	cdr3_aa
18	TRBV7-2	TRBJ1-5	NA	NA	TGTGCCAGCAGCTTAGAATCCCTGGCAGGGGCCTATAGACAGCCCCAGCATTTT	CASSLESLAGAYRQPQHF
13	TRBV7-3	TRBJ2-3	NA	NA	TGTGCCAGCAGCTCCCCTCCCCCAGATACGCAGTATTTT	CASSSPPPDTQYF
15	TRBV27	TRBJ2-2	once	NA	TGTGCCAGCAGCCCGGGACTCCTCTACACCGGGGAGCTGTTTTTT	CASSPGLLYTGELFF
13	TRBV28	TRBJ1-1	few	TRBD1	TGTGCCAGCAACAGGGGGGCATTCCCTGAAGCTTTCTTT	CASNRGAFPEAFF
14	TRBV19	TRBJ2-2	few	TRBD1	TGTGCCAGTAGCACGGACAGGGGTAGCGGGGAGCTGTTTTTT	CASSTDRGSGELFF
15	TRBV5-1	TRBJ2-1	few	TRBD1	TGCGCCAGCAGCTCGACAGGGGCCTCCTACAATGAGCAGTTCTTC	CASSSTGASYNEQFF
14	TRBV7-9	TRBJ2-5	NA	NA	TGTGCCAGCAGCTTAGCGGGAGGCCAAGAGACCCAGTACTTC	CASSLAGGQETQYF
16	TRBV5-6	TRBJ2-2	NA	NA	TGTGCCAGCAGCTTGGGGGGAGCAGATCCCACCGGGGAGCTGTTTTTT	CASSLGGADPTGELFF
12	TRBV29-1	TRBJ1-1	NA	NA	TGCAGCGTTGAATATCTCTCCACTGAAGCTTTCTTT	CSVEYLSTEAFF
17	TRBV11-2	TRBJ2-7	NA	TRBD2	TGTGCCAGCAGCTTTGGGGGACTAGCGGGAGGTAACGACGAGCAGTACTTC	CASSFGGLAGGNDEQYF
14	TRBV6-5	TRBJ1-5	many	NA	TGTGCCAGCAGTTACCAGGGTAGCAATCAGCCCCAGCATTTT	CASSYQGSNQPQHF
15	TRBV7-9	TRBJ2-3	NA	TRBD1	TGTGCCAGCAGCTTAGGACAGGGAGGCACAGATACGCAGTATTTT	CASSLGQGGTDTQYF
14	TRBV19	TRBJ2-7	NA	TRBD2	TGTGCCAGTAGTACACTAGCGGGCCCCTTCGAGCAGTACTTC	CASSTLAGPFEQYF
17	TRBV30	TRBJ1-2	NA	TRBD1	TGTGCCTGGAAGACCGGGACAGGGGTTGTCAGAAACTATGGCTACACCTTC	CAWKTGTGVVRNYGYTF
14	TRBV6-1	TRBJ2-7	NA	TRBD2	TGTGCCAGCAGTGAGGCGGGAGGTGAATACGAGCAGTACTTC	CASSEAGGEYEQYF
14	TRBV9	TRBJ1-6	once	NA	TGTGCCAGCAGCGATGGTAGGGGTCATTCACCCCTCCACTTT	CASSDGRGHSPLHF
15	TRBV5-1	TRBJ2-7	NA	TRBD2	TGCGCCAGCAGCGAGGCTAGCGGGAACTCCTACGAGCAGTACTTC	CASSEASGNSYEQYF
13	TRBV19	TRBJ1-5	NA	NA	TGTGCCAGTACTACAGGGTTAAATCAGCCCCAGCATTTT	CASTTGLNQPQHF
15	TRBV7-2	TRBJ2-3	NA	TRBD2	TGTGCCAGCAGCCCCTCAGCGGGGGGGCCAGATACGCAGTATTTT	CASSPSAGGPDTQYF
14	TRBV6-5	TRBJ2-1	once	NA	TGTGCCAGCAGTAACCGGGACTCCTACAATGAGCAGTTCTTC	CASSNRDSYNEQFF
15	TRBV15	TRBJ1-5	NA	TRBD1	TGTGCCACCAGCAGAGATCCGGACAGGGGACGACCCCAGCATTTT	CATSRDPDRGRPQHF
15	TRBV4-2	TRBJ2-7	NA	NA	TGTGCCAGCAGCCAAGATTACCAGGGGCCCTACGAGCAGTACTTC	CASSQDYQGPYEQYF
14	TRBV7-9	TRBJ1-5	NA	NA	TGTGCCAGCAGCTCGGACACGTTGCATCAGCCCCAGCATTTT	CASSSDTLHQPQHF